These 2 T cell receptor beta chains were all obtained from the same sample, sequenced in a study of blood T cell repertoires in COVID-19. TCRdb's table, derived via immunoSEQ multiplex PCR, lists solely in-frame clones and lacks some. The sample contains about 130,000 clones, approximately 85% of which appear only once. The sequenced sample was peripheral blood. Every receptor here comes from a human donor in a cohort sampled during active COVID-19.

The chain employs TRBV9 and TRBJ2-3; D gene uncertain. The length of the CDR3 is 12 residues. V lost 0 bases to trimming and J lost 5 bases, with 4 bases between them. Per germline, CDR1 SGDLS and CDR2 YYNGEE. The CDR3 loop is CASSVDKDTQYF. The CDR3, as DNA: TGTGCCAGCAGCGTAGACAAAGATACGCAGTATTTT.

The chain carries TRBV5-1 and TRBJ1-1; no clear D. The V gene's germline CDR1 is SGHRS and CDR2 YFSETQ. The ends were cut back, 0 bases at V and 1 base at J, with 13 bases in the middle. The length of the CDR3 is 16 residues. The CDR3 is CASSLGPTQKNTEAFF. The DNA of the CDR3 is TGCGCCAGCAGCTTGGGTCCGACTCAGAAGAACACTGAAGCTTTCTTT. The whole variable domain, filled in from reference TRBV5-1 and TRBJ1-1, reads KAGVTQTPRYLIKTRGQQVTLSCSPISGHRSVSWYQQTPGQGLQFLFEYFSETQRNKGNFPGRFSGRQFSNSRSEMNVSTLELGDSALYLCASSLGPTQKNTEAFFGQGTRLTVV.